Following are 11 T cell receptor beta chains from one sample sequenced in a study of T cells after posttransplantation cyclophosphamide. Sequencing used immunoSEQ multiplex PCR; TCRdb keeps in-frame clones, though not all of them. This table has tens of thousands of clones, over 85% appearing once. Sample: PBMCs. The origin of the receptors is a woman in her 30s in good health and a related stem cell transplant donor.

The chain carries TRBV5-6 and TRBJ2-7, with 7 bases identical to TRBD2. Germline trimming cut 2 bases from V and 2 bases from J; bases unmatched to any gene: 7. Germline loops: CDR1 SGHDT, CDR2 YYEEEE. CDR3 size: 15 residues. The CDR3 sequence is CASSLTPTSAYEQYF. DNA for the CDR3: TGTGCCAGCAGCTTAACCCCCACTAGCGCCTACGAGCAGTACTTC.

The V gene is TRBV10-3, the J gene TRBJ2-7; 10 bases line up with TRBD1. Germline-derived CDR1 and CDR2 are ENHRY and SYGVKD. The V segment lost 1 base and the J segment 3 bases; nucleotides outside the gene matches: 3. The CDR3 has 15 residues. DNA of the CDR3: TGTGCCATCAGTGAGTTGGGACAGGGGTACTACGAGCAGTACTTC. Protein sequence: CAISELGQGYYEQYF.

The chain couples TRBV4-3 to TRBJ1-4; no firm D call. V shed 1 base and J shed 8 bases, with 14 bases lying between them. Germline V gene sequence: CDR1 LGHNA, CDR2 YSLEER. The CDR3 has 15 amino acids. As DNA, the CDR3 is TGCGCCAGCAGCCAAGCCCATGATGTTGCCGAAAAACTGTTTTTT. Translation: CASSQAHDVAEKLFF.

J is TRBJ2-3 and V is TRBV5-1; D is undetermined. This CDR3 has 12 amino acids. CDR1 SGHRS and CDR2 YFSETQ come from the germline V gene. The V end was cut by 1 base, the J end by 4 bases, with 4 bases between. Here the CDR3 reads CASSLTPDTQYF. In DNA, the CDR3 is TGCGCCAGCAGCTTGACTCCAGATACGCAGTATTTT.

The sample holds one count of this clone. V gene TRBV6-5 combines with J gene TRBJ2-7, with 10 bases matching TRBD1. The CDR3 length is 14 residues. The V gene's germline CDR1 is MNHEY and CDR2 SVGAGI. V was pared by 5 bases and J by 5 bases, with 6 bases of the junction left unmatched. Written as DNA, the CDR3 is TGTGCCAGCAGTCGGGACAGGGGCCTGCACGAGCAGTACTTC. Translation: CASSRDRGLHEQYF.

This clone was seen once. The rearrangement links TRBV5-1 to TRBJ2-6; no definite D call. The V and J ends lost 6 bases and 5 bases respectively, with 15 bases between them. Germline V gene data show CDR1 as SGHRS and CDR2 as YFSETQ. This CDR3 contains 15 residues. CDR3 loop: CASTHVGGRANVLTF. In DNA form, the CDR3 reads TGCGCCAGCACCCATGTCGGTGGGAGGGCCAACGTCCTGACTTTC.

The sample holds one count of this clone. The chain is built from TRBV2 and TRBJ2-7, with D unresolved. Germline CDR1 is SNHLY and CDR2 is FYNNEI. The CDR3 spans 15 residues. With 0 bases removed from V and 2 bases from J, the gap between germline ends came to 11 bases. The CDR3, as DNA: TGTGCCAGCAGTGAAGCTACTTTAACCACCTACGAGCAGTACTTC. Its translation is CASSEATLTTYEQYF.

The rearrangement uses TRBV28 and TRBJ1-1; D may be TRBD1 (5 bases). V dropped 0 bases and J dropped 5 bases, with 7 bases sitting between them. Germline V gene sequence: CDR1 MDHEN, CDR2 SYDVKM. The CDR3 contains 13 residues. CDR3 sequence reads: CASSLWGGTEAFF. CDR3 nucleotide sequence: TGTGCCAGCAGTTTATGGGGGGGGACTGAAGCTTTCTTT. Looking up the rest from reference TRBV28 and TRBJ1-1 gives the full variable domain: DVKVTQSSRYLVKRTGEKVFLECVQDMDHENMFWYRQDPGLGLRLIYFSYDVKMKEKGDIPEGYSVSREKKERFSLILESASTNQTSMYLCASSLWGGTEAFFGQGTRLTVV.

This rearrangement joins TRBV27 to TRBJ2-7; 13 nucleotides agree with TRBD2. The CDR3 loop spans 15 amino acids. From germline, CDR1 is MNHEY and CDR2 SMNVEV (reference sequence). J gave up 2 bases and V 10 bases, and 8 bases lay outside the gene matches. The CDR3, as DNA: TGTGCCACCAGGACTAGCGGGGGACAAACCTACGAGCAGTACTTC. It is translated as CATRTSGGQTYEQYF.

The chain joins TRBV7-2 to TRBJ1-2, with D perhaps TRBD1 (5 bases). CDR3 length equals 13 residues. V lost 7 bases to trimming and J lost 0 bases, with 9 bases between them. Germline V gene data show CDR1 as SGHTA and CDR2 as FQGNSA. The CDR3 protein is CASNLQANYGYTF. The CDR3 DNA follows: TGTGCCAGCAATTTACAGGCTAACTATGGCTACACCTTC.

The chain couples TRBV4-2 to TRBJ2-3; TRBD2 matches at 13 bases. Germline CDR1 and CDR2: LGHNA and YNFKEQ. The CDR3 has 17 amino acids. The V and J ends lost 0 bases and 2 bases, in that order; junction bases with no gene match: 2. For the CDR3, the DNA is TGTGCCAGCAGCCAAGAACTAGCGGGGGGGTACACAGATACGCAGTATTTT. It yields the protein CASSQELAGGYTDTQYF.